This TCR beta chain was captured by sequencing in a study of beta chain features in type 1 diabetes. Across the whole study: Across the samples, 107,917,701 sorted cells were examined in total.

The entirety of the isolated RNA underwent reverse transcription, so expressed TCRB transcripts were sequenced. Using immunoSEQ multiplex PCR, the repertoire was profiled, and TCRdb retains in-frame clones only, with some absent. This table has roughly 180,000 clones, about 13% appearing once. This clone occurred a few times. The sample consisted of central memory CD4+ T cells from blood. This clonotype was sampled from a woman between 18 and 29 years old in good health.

The CDR3 sequence: CASSRGTSGSNEQFF. CDR3 in DNA: TGTGCCAGCAGCCGCGGGACTAGCGGGAGTAATGAGCAGTTCTTC. This chain joins TRBV28 and TRBJ2-1, with 14 bases that match TRBD2. The CDR3 totals 15 residues. J lost 7 bases, V lost 6 bases, and 5 bases had no gene match. Looked up from germline, CDR1 is MDHEN and CDR2 is SYDVKM.